A selection of T cell receptor beta chains follows, all from one sample in a study of OX40 agonist ivuxolimab in advanced cancers. Produced via immunoSEQ multiplex PCR; TCRdb's table is partial and in-frame only. Found here are some 25,000 clones, around 81% of them singletons; the top ten hold less than 30%. Sequenced material: CD4+ or CD8+ T cells sorted from blood, taken in a trial of the OX40 agonist ivuxolimab. These receptors all come from an adult with an advanced solid tumor such as melanoma, head and neck, liver or kidney cancer. Both conserved end residues are part of each CDR3.

15 TRBJ1-5 TRBV28 CASSSGVGGNQPQHF
15 TRBJ2-3 TRBV6-5 CASSYSGQATDTQYF
17 TRBJ1-5 TRBV19 CASSIDLQAYSNQPQHF
14 TRBJ2-1 TRBV19 CASSPAGRYNEQFF
14 TRBJ1-5 TRBV7-6 CASSLGPVHQPQHF
15 TRBJ1-4 TRBV13 CASSLGDRTNEKLFF
12 TRBJ2-1 TRBV7-9 CASSFNYNEQFF
13 TRBJ2-1 TRBV11-2 CASSFTNYNEQFF
14 TRBJ1-1 TRBV27 CASSLAGLTTEAFF
15 TRBJ1-2 TRBV2 CASSEATGVKYGYTF
14 TRBJ1-1 TRBV5-1 CASSVQQGATEAFF
15 - TRBV4-3 CASSQYRDISYEQYF
14 TRBJ1-5 TRBV6-5 CASSYSGVGQPQHF
13 TRBJ2-7 TRBV6-1 CASGGQGPYEQYF
17 TRBJ2-2 TRBV13 CASSLGPVLAGAGELFF